What follows are 16 T cell receptor beta chains derived from one specimen sequenced in a study of CD8 T cells in ankylosing spondylitis. These receptors' targets are unknown. Each CDR3 protein gets one entry after TCRdb re-called the 5' RACE reads with MiXCR. The sample shows 400,000 or so distinct CDR3 sequences, approximately 26% of them seen only once. Study-wide results and caveats: Ankylosing spondylitis blood appeared to be characterized by a TCR beta motif of 8 or 9 highly homologous variants.

The sequencing sample was made of blood, either unsorted or a sorted T cell fraction (not recorded which). The receptors were gathered from a male donor with ankylosing spondylitis.

This clonotype was detected a few times. The V call is TRBV24-1, the J call TRBJ2-3; D remains unclear. Trimming shortened V by 8 bases and J by 0 bases, and 8 bases separated the two germline ends. Germline CDR1 and CDR2: KGHDR and SFDVKD. This CDR3 comprises 13 residues. This CDR3 reads CATNTDSTDTQYF. The CDR3 DNA is TGTGCCACCAACACCGACAGCACAGATACGCAGTATTTT.

This rearrangement joins TRBV11-2 to TRBJ1-3, with D tentatively TRBD1 (6 bases). The germline gives CDR1 SGHAT, CDR2 FQNNGV. V was trimmed by 4 bases and J by 0 bases, leaving 19 bases between them. The CDR3 consists of 18 residues. The CDR3 sequence is CASSSGGPGQSSGNTIYF. The CDR3 bases are TGTGCCAGCAGCTCGGGGGGCCCTGGACAGTCCTCTGGAAACACCATATATTTT.

The CDR3 sequence: CASSTTGGASQPQHF. The CDR3 bases are TGTGCCAGCAGCACGACGGGGGGAGCTAGTCAGCCCCAGCATTTT. The V call is TRBV5-5, the J call TRBJ1-5; TRBD1 might be the D (5 bases). V was shortened by 4 bases and J by 6 bases, with 17 bases between the two germline ends. CDR1 and CDR2 (germline): SGHKS, YYEKEE (reference sequence). The CDR3 consists of 15 residues.

This rearrangement joins TRBV14 to TRBJ2-2; TRBD1 matches at 7 bases. Germline CDR1 and CDR2: SGHDN and FVKESK. J lost 7 bases, V lost 2 bases, and 10 bases had no gene match. The CDR3 has 16 amino acids. This CDR3 reads CASSQLTGHSGGELFF. The CDR3 region has the DNA TGTGCCAGCAGCCAATTGACAGGGCACTCAGGCGGGGAGCTGTTTTTT.

For this clonotype: Sequence at one end of the junction differs from germline and may be a read error. The J gene is TRBJ2-1, the V gene TRBV7-2; 12 nucleotides line up with TRBD2. This CDR3 is 15 amino acids long. CDR1 and CDR2 (germline): SGHTA, FQGNSA. The CDR3, as DNA: TGTGCCACCAGCTCCGGACTAGCGGGACCCCCTGAGCAGTTCTTC. Translating it yields CATSSGLAGPPEQFF.

The gene calls are TRBV20-1 and TRBJ1-1; a possible D gene is TRBD1 (6 bases). Looked up from germline, CDR1 is DFQATT and CDR2 is SNEGSKA (reference sequence). V gave up 5 bases and J gave up 7 bases, with 17 bases separating them. The CDR3 loop spans 13 amino acids. CDR3 nucleotides: TGCAGTGCTCCGGACAGACGATTAATTGAAGCTTTCTTT. It translates to CSAPDRRLIEAFF.

This clonotype was recorded a few times. This chain links TRBV11-2 with TRBJ2-1; a weak D match, TRBD2 (6 bases). This CDR3 region has 15 residues. V lost 5 bases, J lost 4 bases, and 15 bases lay in between. The germline V gene encodes CDR1 SGHAT and CDR2 FQNNGV. The CDR3 DNA sequence: TGTGCCAGCAGCGCCACACCTGGGGGGTACAATGAGCAGTTCTTC. Translating it yields CASSATPGGYNEQFF.

The gene calls are TRBV20-1 and TRBJ2-1; TRBD2 aligns across 8 bases. J lost 10 bases, V lost 6 bases, and 5 bases had no gene match. The germline CDR1 and CDR2 sequences are DFQATT and SNEGSKA (reference sequence). This CDR3 region has 11 residues. CDR3 nucleotide sequence: TGCAGTGCGCCTCGGGAGGGCGAGCAGTTCTTC. It yields the protein CSAPREGEQFF.

The chain uses TRBV6-1 and TRBJ1-1; 9 bases are shared with TRBD1. The CDR3 extends over 16 amino acids. The junction had 10 bases not matched to a gene; V was cut back by 6 bases and J by 2 bases. CDR1 and CDR2 from the germline V gene are MNHNS and SASEGT. CDR3 nucleotide sequence: TGTGCCAGCAGCAGAACTCCGGGACAGGGTAACACTGAAGCTTTCTTT. This encodes CASSRTPGQGNTEAFF.

This chain links TRBV7-7 with TRBJ1-1, with D possibly matching TRBD1 (6 bases). V was pared by 6 bases and J by 8 bases, with 19 bases between. The CDR3 loop spans 14 amino acids. CDR1 and CDR2 (germline): SSHAT, FNYEAQ (reference sequence). The CDR3 loop is CASRPLGGHLEAFF. The CDR3 nucleotides read TGTGCCAGCAGGCCCCTCGGGGGGCACCTGGAAGCTTTCTTT. Together with reference TRBV7-7 and TRBJ1-1, the CDR3 gives the full variable domain: GAGVSQSPRYKVTKRGQDVTLRCDPISSHATLYWYQQALGQGPEFLTYFNYEAQPDKSGLPSDRFSAERPEGSISTLTIQRTEQRDSAMYRCASRPLGGHLEAFFGQGTRLTVV.

This clonotype showed up just a few times. The V call is TRBV6-1, the J call TRBJ2-2; 9 positions match TRBD2. Unmatched junction bases numbered 17, after V lost 6 bases and J lost 3 bases. Germline lookup yields CDR1 MNHNS and CDR2 SASEGT. The CDR3 loop spans 19 amino acids. CDR3 sequence reads: CASSGRPTGTSWYTGELFF. Written as DNA, the CDR3 is TGTGCCAGCAGCGGCCGTCCCACCGGGACTAGCTGGTACACCGGGGAGCTGTTTTTT.

The chain recombines TRBV14 with TRBJ2-3, with D possibly TRBD2 on 6 matching bases. The germline V and J ends were trimmed by 5 bases and 0 bases, with 9 bases remaining between them. The germline CDR1 and CDR2 sequences are SGHDN and FVKESK. The CDR3 spans 14 residues. CDR3 sequence: CASSRLESTDTQYF. The DNA of the CDR3 is TGTGCCAGCAGCAGACTAGAGAGCACAGATACGCAGTATTTT.

Only a few counts were recorded for this clonotype. The chain recombines TRBV20-1 with TRBJ2-3; 7 positions agree with TRBD2. V shed 5 bases, J shed 4 bases, and the junction held 6 bases outside the gene matches. The CDR3 spans 13 residues. Germline assignment: CDR1 DFQATT and CDR2 SNEGSKA (reference sequence). CDR3 residues: CSAQMGGADTQYF. CDR3 in DNA: TGCAGTGCTCAAATGGGGGGGGCAGATACGCAGTATTTT.

The chain uses TRBV5-1 and TRBJ2-1, with 7 bases matching TRBD2. V lost 0 bases, J lost 4 bases, and 4 bases stayed unmatched. Looked up from germline, CDR1 is SGHRS and CDR2 is YFSETQ. The CDR3 loop spans 15 amino acids. CDR3 DNA sequence: TGCGCCAGCAGCTTGGGAGGGAGGGGATACAATGAGCAGTTCTTC. It codes for CASSLGGRGYNEQFF.

This chain links TRBV6-1 with TRBJ1-1, with D unresolved. Germline lookup yields CDR1 MNHNS and CDR2 SASEGT. Deletions cut 8 bases from V and 4 bases from J, with 11 bases between. This CDR3 is 12 amino acids long. CDR3 nucleotides: TGTGCCAGCCGGAAGGTTACCACTGAAGCTTTCTTT. Its protein product is CASRKVTTEAFF.

J is TRBJ2-1 and V is TRBV5-8; possibly TRBD2 for D (5 bases). V lost 10 bases to trimming and J lost 7 bases, with 18 bases between them. The CDR3 length is 13 residues. Germline values: CDR1 SGHTS, CDR2 YDEGEE. The CDR3 here is CASGIAVVNEQFF. The CDR3 region has the DNA TGTGCCTCCGGGATAGCCGTTGTGAATGAGCAGTTCTTC.